This T cell receptor beta chain was captured in a study of response to subunit inactivated influenza vaccine. TCRdb analysed the RT-PCR reads with MiXCR anew, one entry per CDR3 protein. The data show 150,000 to 200,000 distinct CDR3 sequences, 10% to 15% seen once. The V end lost 1 base, the J end lost 0 bases, and 7 bases lay between the germline ends. The germline V gene has CDR1 MNHEY and CDR2 SMNVEV (reference sequence). The CDR3 is made up of 14 amino acids. This clonotype was seen at least ten times. This sample also appeared in a second study, on T cells expressing NK-cell markers. That investigation notes: Libraries used 5'RACE template switching adding universal primer site and UMIs. Several experiments added an anti-gamma-delta TCR antibody to sort only alpha-beta TCR T cells. In about six donors, dominant NKG2C+ clonotypes were roughly 1.0-7.5% of CD8+ T cells.

The J gene is TRBJ2-7, the V gene TRBV27; D is unclear. This receptor was obtained from a man in his fifties who received an inactivated influenza vaccine. The specimen comprised CD8+ T cells sorted from PBMCs, sampled 12 days after vaccination. The CDR3 spells CASSLLGGSYEQYF. The CDR3 DNA is TGTGCCAGCAGTTTATTGGGCGGCTCCTACGAGCAGTACTTC.